The sequence of this TCR beta chain was determined in a study of T cells in Graves' hyperthyroidism and ophthalmopathy. Study-wide results and caveats: Most thyroid clonotypes with frequency above 0.001 were detected in blood.

The CDR3 is 13 amino acids. Germline trimming cut 7 bases from V and 10 bases from J; bases unmatched to any gene: 6. The germline CDR1 and CDR2 sequences are SNHLY and FYNNEI. This clonotype was seen ten or more times. As yet, its antigen is unknown. Template material for amplifying TCR beta CDR3 regions consisted of RNA transcripts. First-round RT-PCR of the TCR CDR3 relied on the HTBI primer set. In TCRdb, the multiplex PCR reads were re-called with MiXCR into one record per CDR3 protein. The profile shows 600,000 to 700,000 distinct CDR3 sequences, over 12% of them singletons. The chain employs TRBV2 and TRBJ1-6; 8 nucleotides align to TRBD1. This TCR derives from a woman aged 35 to 49 with Graves' ophthalmopathy. Sequenced material: blood. CDR3 sequence: CASTGQGFSPLHF. The CDR3 region has the DNA TGTGCCAGCACTGGACAGGGTTTCTCACCCCTCCACTTT. The full variable domain, in which reference TRBV2 and TRBJ1-6 provide the parts outside the CDR3, is EPEVTQTPSHQVTQMGQEVILRCVPISNHLYFYWYRQILGQKVEFLVSFYNNEISEKSEIFDDQFSVERPDGSNFTLKIRSTKLEDSAMYFCASTGQGFSPLHFGNGTRLTVT.